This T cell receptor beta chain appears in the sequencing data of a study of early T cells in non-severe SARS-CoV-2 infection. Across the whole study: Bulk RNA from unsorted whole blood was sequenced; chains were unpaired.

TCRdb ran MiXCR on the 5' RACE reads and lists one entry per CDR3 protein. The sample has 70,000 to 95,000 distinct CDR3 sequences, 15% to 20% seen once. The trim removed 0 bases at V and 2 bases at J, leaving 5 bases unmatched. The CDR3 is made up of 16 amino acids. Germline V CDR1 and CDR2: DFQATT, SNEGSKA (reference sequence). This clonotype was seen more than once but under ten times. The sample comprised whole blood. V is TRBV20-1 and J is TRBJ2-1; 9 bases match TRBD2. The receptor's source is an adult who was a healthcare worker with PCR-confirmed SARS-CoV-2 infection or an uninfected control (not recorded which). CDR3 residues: CSARDSQRGAYNEQFF. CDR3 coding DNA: TGCAGTGCTAGAGATTCTCAGCGGGGGGCCTACAATGAGCAGTTCTTC.